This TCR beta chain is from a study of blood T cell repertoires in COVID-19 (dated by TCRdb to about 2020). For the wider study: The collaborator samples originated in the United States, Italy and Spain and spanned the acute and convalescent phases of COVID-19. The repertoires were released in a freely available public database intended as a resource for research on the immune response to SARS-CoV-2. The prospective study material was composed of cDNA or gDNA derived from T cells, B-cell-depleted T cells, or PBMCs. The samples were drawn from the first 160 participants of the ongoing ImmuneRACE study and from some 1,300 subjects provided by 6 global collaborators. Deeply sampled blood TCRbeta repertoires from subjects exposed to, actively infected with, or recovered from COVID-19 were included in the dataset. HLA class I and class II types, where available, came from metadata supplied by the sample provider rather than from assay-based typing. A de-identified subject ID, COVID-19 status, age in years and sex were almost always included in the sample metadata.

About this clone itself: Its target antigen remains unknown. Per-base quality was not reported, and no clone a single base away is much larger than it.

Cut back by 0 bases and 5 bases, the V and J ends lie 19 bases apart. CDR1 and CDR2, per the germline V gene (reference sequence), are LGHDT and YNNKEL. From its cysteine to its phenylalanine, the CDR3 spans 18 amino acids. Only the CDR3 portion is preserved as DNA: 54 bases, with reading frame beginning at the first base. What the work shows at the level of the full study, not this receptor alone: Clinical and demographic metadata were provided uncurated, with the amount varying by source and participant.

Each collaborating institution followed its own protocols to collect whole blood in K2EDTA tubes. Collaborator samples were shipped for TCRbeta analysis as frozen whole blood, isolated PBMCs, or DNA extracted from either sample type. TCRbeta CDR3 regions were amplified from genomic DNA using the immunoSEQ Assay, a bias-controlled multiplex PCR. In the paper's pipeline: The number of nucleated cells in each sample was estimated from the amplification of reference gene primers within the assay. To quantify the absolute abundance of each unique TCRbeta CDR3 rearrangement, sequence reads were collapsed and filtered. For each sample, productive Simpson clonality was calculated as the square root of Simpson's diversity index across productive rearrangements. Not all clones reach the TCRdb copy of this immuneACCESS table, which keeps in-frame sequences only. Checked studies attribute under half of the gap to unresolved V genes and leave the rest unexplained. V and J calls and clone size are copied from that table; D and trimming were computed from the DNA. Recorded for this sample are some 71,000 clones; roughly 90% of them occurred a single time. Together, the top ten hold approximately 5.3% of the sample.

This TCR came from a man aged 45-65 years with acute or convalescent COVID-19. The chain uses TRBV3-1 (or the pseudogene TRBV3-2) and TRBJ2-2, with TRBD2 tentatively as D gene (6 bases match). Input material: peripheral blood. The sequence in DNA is TGTGCCAGCAGCCAAGATATGGGGCTAGCGAGGGGTACCGGGGAGCTGTTTTTT. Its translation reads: CASSQDMGLARGTGELFF.